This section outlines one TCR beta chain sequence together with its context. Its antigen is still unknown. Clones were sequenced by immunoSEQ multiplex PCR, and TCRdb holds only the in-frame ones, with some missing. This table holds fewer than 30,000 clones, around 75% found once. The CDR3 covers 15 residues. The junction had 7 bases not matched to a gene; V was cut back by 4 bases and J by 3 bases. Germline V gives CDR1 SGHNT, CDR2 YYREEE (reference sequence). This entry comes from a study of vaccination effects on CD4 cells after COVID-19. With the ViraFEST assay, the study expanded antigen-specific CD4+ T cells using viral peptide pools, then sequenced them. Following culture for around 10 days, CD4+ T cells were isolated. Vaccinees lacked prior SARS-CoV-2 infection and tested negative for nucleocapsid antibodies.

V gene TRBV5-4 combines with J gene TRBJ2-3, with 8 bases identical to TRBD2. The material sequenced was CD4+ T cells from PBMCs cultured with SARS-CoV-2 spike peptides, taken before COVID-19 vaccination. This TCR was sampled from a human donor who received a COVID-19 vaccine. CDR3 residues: CASSDGGASTDTQYF. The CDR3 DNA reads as TGTGCCAGCAGCGACGGGGGGGCCTCAACAGATACGCAGTATTTT.